The clone carrying this T cell receptor beta chain was observed a few times. The sample originates from a study of T cells after yellow fever vaccination. Study in general: Some fractions had low cell numbers, and these were prepared with SMART-Seq v4 Ultra Low Input.

This CDR3 comprises 15 residues. CDR1 and CDR2 (germline): SGDLS, YYNGEE. V was cut by 0 bases and J by 8 bases, with 17 bases left in between. Each CDR3 protein gets one entry after TCRdb re-called the 5' RACE reads with MiXCR. In the table there are 610,000 or so distinct CDR3 sequences, approximately 13% of which are singletons. The chain has TRBV9 and TRBJ1-2; a weak D match, TRBD1 (5 bases). This specimen consisted of PBMCs, obtained on the day of the yellow fever booster vaccination. The receptor's source is a man younger than 40 who received the YFV17D yellow fever vaccine. The CDR3 DNA follows: TGTGCCAGCAGCGTAGGGGGCAGCCAGCTAGGGGGCTACACCTTC. Residues: CASSVGGSQLGGYTF.